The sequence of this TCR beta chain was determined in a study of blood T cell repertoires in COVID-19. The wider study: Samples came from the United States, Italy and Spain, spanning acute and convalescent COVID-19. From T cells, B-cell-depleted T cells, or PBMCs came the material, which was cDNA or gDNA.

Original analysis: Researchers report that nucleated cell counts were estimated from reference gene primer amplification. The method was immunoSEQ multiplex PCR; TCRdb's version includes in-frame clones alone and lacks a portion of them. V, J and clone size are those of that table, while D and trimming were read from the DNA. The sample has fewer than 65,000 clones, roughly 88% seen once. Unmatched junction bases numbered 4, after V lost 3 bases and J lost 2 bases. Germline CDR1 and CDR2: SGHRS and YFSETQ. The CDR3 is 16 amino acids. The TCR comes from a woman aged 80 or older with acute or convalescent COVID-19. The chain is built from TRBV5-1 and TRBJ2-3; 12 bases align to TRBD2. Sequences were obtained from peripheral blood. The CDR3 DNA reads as TGCGCCAGCAGCTCTGGACTAGCGGGAACCACAGATACGCAGTATTTT. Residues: CASSSGLAGTTDTQYF. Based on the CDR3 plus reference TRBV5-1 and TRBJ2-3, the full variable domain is KAGVTQTPRYLIKTRGQQVTLSCSPISGHRSVSWYQQTPGQGLQFLFEYFSETQRNKGNFPGRFSGRQFSNSRSEMNVSTLELGDSALYLCASSSGLAGTTDTQYFGPGTRLTVL.